This TCR beta chain was captured by sequencing in a study of CD8 T cells in ankylosing spondylitis. TCRdb re-derived calls from the 5' RACE reads in MiXCR, one entry per CDR3 protein. The sample comprises approximately 250,000 distinct CDR3 sequences, roughly 32% of which are singletons, and approximately 4.4% rests with the top ten. The CDR3 has 15 residues. V lost 7 bases, J lost 4 bases, and 18 bases lay in between. The chain combines TRBV12-3 or TRBV12-4 with TRBJ2-3, with D perhaps matching TRBD2 (5 bases). Source material: blood, either unsorted or a sorted T cell fraction (not recorded which). The sequence was obtained from a male donor with ankylosing spondylitis or in good health (not recorded which). This chain's CDR3 is CASTPPDRGADTQYF. The CDR3 DNA is TGTGCCAGCACTCCCCCGGACCGGGGAGCAGATACGCAGTATTTT.